The T cell receptor (beta chain) under discussion was sequenced for a study of control samples from healthy donors and cancer patients. Profiled with immunoSEQ multiplex PCR; TCRdb holds only in-frame clones, not every one. Among around 94,000 clones listed, approximately 90% were seen once. Trimming stripped 1 base from V and 8 bases from J, with 8 bases between. The CDR3 runs to 12 residues. Germline V gene lookup returns CDR1 LNHDA and CDR2 SQIVND (reference sequence). The genes are TRBV19 and TRBJ1-2, with no clear D. The sequence came from a woman between 50 and 59 years old in good health. Sequencing input: blood. In nucleotides, the CDR3 is TGTGCCAGTAGTATAGCCGGGTGGGGCTACACCTTC. Protein sequence: CASSIAGWGYTF.